This record concerns one T cell receptor beta chain sequence. Its antigen remains unknown. The data stem from a study of cytomegalovirus exposure and HLA in healthy donors. J lost 3 bases, V lost 5 bases, and 3 bases had no gene match. The CDR3 spans 14 residues. Germline-derived CDR1 and CDR2 are LNHDA and SQIVND (reference sequence). Amplification used 60 Vbeta primers and 13 Jbeta primers. Here immunoSEQ multiplex PCR was the method, and the copy in TCRdb shows in-frame clones only, minus some. The repertoire consists of approximately 140,000 clones, with 76% occurring once and the leading ten covering 3.5% to 4%. General study findings and limits: A later analysis reported that several of the most significant clusters appeared to be linked to common viral pathogens, among them Epstein-Barr virus. Later findings reportedly placed an Asian-associated ancestry cluster below the roughly 660-donor mean for N-insertions.

The chain carries TRBV19 and TRBJ1-3; 8 positions match TRBD1. The sample was PBMCs. The receptor's source is a man aged 18-30 years in good health and CMV-seronegative. CDR3 sequence (DNA): TGTGCCAGTAGTCCAGGGGGCAGTGGAAACACCATATATTTT. The encoded protein is CASSPGGSGNTIYF.